Listed below are T cell receptor beta chains from one sample, sequenced in a study of post-analysis software for immune sequencing data. MiXCR was run by TCRdb on the PCR reads, yielding one entry per CDR3 protein. The data show about 160,000 distinct CDR3 sequences, roughly 34% seen once. This specimen was blood, taken after autologous hematopoietic stem cell transplantation. The receptors were gathered from a girl aged 5 to 17 with multiple sclerosis. CDR3s include the opening cysteine and the closing phenylalanine or tryptophan. Not all rows give a size; the values are once, few, many and, for expanded clones, a class.

once,NA,TRBV20-1,CSARDRDSGWLMYGEQYF
NA,TRBJ1-2,TRBV24-1,CAARESEAYGYTF
NA,TRBJ2-3,TRBV11-3,CASSLRTGPDTQYF
NA,TRBJ2-5,TRBV5-1,CASSSGQAQETQYF
NA,TRBJ2-1,TRBV3-1,CASSTRRNEQFF
NA,TRBJ2-1,TRBV20-1,CSVPIDGAGAYNEQFF
NA,TRBJ1-2,TRBV28,CASRGQVYGYTF
NA,TRBJ2-5,TRBV4-1,CASSQDGTGIRETQYF
NA,TRBJ2-7,TRBV4-2,CASSHSRDSYEQYF
few,TRBJ1-5,TRBV25-1,CASSEWGDSNQPQHF
NA,TRBJ2-2,TRBV4-2,CASSSGEAGGQTGELFF
few,TRBJ2-7,TRBV7-7,CASSSRVRAYEQYF
NA,TRBJ2-3,TRBV5-1,CASSLPSSTDTQYF
NA,TRBJ2-5,TRBV30,CACSTSGQETQYF
few,TRBJ2-1,TRBV12-3/TRBV12-4,CASSRGIPIYNEQFF
few,TRBJ2-4,TRBV7-9,CASSFGGNRWDIQYF
once,TRBJ2-7,TRBV2,CASWTGLGYEQYF
few,TRBJ2-3,TRBV20-1,CSAGGGSNFADTQYF
many,TRBJ2-1,TRBV7-3,CASSPLGGEGVQFF
NA,NA,TRBV20-1,CSADERARNYEQYF
NA,TRBJ2-6,TRBV5-1,CASSSGGLPTGANVLTF
NA,NA,TRBV5-1,CASSLWSRQGEQYF
NA,TRBJ2-1,TRBV9,CASSPRGLAVSYNEQFF
NA,TRBJ1-5,TRBV25-1,CASSEDRGGNQPQHF
NA,TRBJ2-4,TRBV15,CATGQGLAKNIQYF
NA,TRBJ1-2,TRBV10-3,CAISGQPQEYGGYTF
NA,TRBJ1-1,TRBV27,CASSLVFGGGPGTEAFF
few,TRBJ2-3,TRBV20-1,CSASHGGLDTQYF
few,TRBJ2-5,TRBV28,CASSHNALTAGGQYF
few,TRBJ2-4,TRBV27,CASSLSGGMDIQYF
NA,TRBJ2-1,TRBV6-2/TRBV6-3,CASSYTGRGNHYNEQFF
NA,TRBJ2-3,TRBV28,CASNLQGAGDTQYF
NA,TRBJ2-3,TRBV20-1,CSAVPSGRAGESQYF
NA,TRBJ2-3,TRBV24-1,CATSEHRERTDTQYF
NA,TRBJ2-3,TRBV12-3/TRBV12-4,CASRMTGMGTDTQYF